One T cell receptor (beta chain) is described in this entry. This sample is drawn from a study of OX40 agonist ivuxolimab in advanced cancers. The assay was immunoSEQ multiplex PCR, and TCRdb's table has in-frame clones only and misses some. The table lists about 61,000 clones, roughly 84% of them singletons. CDR3 size: 12 residues. V lost 3 bases, J lost 7 bases, and 9 bases lay in between. Germline lookup yields CDR1 SGHNT and CDR2 YYREEE (reference sequence). The TCR originated in an adult with an advanced solid tumor such as melanoma, head and neck, liver or kidney cancer. The source was CD4+ or CD8+ T cells sorted from blood, collected in a trial of the OX40 agonist ivuxolimab. This chain joins TRBV5-4 and TRBJ2-3; D gene ambiguous. In nucleotides, the CDR3 is TGTGCCAGCAGCTCCATAGTAAATACGCAGTATTTT. Translating it yields CASSSIVNTQYF.